The 27 T cell receptor beta chains below all came from one sample that was sequenced in a study of shared clonotypes between healthy human individuals. Clones were sequenced by immunoSEQ multiplex PCR, and TCRdb holds only the in-frame ones, with some missing. The sample carries around 700,000 clones, around 74% recorded once. Sequenced: memory CD4+ T cells sorted from blood. Noted subset: CD45RA-negative fraction. These receptors all stem from a woman in her twenties or thirties in good health.

This clone was picked up many times. J is TRBJ2-1 and V is TRBV19; 11 nucleotides agree with TRBD1. This CDR3 region has 17 residues. Per germline, CDR1 LNHDA and CDR2 SQIVND (reference sequence). V lost 5 bases and J lost 4; bases outside the gene matches: 10. The CDR3 DNA is TGTGCCAGTAGTCCTGATTCCGGGACAGGGGGATACAATGAGCAGTTCTTC. This encodes CASSPDSGTGGYNEQFF.

On this clone: A much larger clone lies one base from this, so it may be a read error. This chain joins TRBV11-2 and TRBJ1-3; D perhaps matches TRBD1 (5 bases). V shed 1 base and J shed 2 bases, with 9 bases lying between them. This CDR3 has 15 residues. The germline CDR1 and CDR2 sequences are SGHAT and FQNNGV. The CDR3 protein is CASSLGPGTGNTIYF. The CDR3 DNA is TGTGCCAGCAGCTTAGGGCCAGGGACTGGAAACACCATATATTTT.

J is TRBJ2-3 and V is TRBV27; the match to TRBD2 covers 12 bases. Losses at the gene ends were 6 bases for V and 4 bases for J; bases not matched to a gene: 5. This CDR3 comprises 15 residues. Germline V lookup: CDR1 MNHEY, CDR2 SMNVEV (reference sequence). The DNA for the CDR3 is TGTGCCAGCAGCGTGACTAGCGGGAGATCAGATACGCAGTATTTT. This codes for CASSVTSGRSDTQYF.

The genes are TRBV6-1 and TRBJ1-4, with D perhaps matching TRBD1 (5 bases). Trimming took 4 bases from V and 4 from J, leaving 7 bases between them. This CDR3 spans 13 amino acids. Per germline, CDR1 MNHNS and CDR2 SASEGT. The CDR3 DNA is TGTGCCAGCAGTGGACAGATTAATGAAAAACTGTTTTTT. Translated: CASSGQINEKLFF.

This clone has just one count. The chain is built from TRBV15 and TRBJ2-3, with unresolved D. The V gene lost 1 base and the J gene lost 11 bases, with 19 bases spanning the gap. The CDR3 sequence is 15 residues long. CDR1 is LNHNV and CDR2 is YYDKDF in the germline V gene (reference sequence). CDR3 sequence: CATSRAPPRPGMQYF. The DNA of the CDR3 is TGTGCCACCAGCAGAGCGCCACCACGTCCAGGTATGCAGTATTTT.

V is TRBV29-1 and J is TRBJ1-1, with TRBD1 matching over 7 bases. Trimming at V came to 7 bases and at J to 4 bases, leaving 6 bases not matched to a gene. CDR3 length: 12 residues. Germline CDR1 SQVTM, CDR2 ANQGSEA. CDR3 sequence reads: CSGDRVRTEAFF. The CDR3, as DNA: TGCAGCGGAGACAGGGTCCGCACTGAAGCTTTCTTT. Looking up the rest from reference TRBV29-1 and TRBJ1-1 gives the full variable domain: SAVISQKPSRDICQRGTSLTIQCQVDSQVTMMFWYRQQPGQSLTLIATANQGSEATYESGFVIDKFPISRPNLTFSTLTVSNMSPEDSSIYLCSGDRVRTEAFFGQGTRLTVV.

This sequence joins TRBV2 and TRBJ1-1, with a weak D call TRBD1 (5 bases). Germline-derived CDR1 and CDR2 are SNHLY and FYNNEI. The ends were cut back, 7 bases at V and 8 bases at J, with 17 bases in the middle. The CDR3 is 13 residues long. The CDR3 nucleotides read TGTGCCAGCAACATCAGAGAGGGGAAAGAAGCTTTCTTT. Its translation is CASNIREGKEAFF.

This clone occurred once. The chain has TRBV6-1 and TRBJ2-7; 8 positions match TRBD1. V was clipped by 6 bases and J by 1 base; unmatched bases: 5. The CDR3 is 14 amino acids. CDR1 is MNHNS, CDR2 SASEGT, per germline. CDR3 sequence reads: CASRSGTGSYEQYF. DNA for the CDR3: TGTGCCAGCAGGTCCGGGACAGGTTCCTACGAGCAGTACTTC.

This clone was seen just once. The chain recombines TRBV27 with TRBJ2-3; unclear D gene. The germline CDR1 and CDR2 sequences are MNHEY and SMNVEV (reference sequence). The CDR3 runs to 16 residues. Trimming took off 5 bases at V and 6 bases at J, with 21 bases between the two ends. The CDR3 reads CASSLSGVLEWDTQYF. DNA of the CDR3: TGTGCCAGCAGTCTAAGTGGGGTATTAGAATGGGATACGCAGTATTTT.

The sample holds one count of this clone. In nucleotides, the CDR3 is TGTGCCAGCAGTTTTAACAGGGCCTACGAGCAGTACTTC. Translated: CASSFNRAYEQYF. The chain combines TRBV28 with TRBJ2-7, with D possibly TRBD1 on 6 matching bases. V lost 3 bases and J lost 2, with 8 bases in between. The CDR3 is 13 residues long. The germline V gene has CDR1 MDHEN and CDR2 SYDVKM.

This rearrangement joins TRBV2 to TRBJ2-2; D might be TRBD2 (6 bases). V was trimmed by 5 bases and J by 7 bases, leaving 17 bases between them. There are 15 residues in the CDR3. The germline gives CDR1 SNHLY, CDR2 FYNNEI. For the CDR3, the DNA is TGTGCCAGCAGTAATGGCGGGAAAACGGTCGGGGAGCTGTTTTTT. It encodes CASSNGGKTVGELFF. Based on the CDR3 plus reference TRBV2 and TRBJ2-2, the full variable domain is EPEVTQTPSHQVTQMGQEVILRCVPISNHLYFYWYRQILGQKVEFLVSFYNNEISEKSEIFDDQFSVERPDGSNFTLKIRSTKLEDSAMYFCASSNGGKTVGELFFGEGSRLTVL.

The genes are TRBV28 and TRBJ1-1; no definite D call. The V gene lost 5 bases and the J gene lost 6 bases, with 16 bases spanning the gap. The CDR3 covers 14 residues. The germline V gene encodes CDR1 MDHEN and CDR2 SYDVKM. The CDR3 DNA reads as TGTGCCAGCAGTCTAAACACGGAAACCGCTGAAGCTTTCTTT. Translated: CASSLNTETAEAFF.

This sequence joins TRBV28 and TRBJ1-2; TRBD1 aligns across 7 bases. Germline trimming cut 5 bases from V and 4 bases from J; bases unmatched to any gene: 13. CDR3 size: 16 residues. Germline loops: CDR1 MDHEN, CDR2 SYDVKM. The CDR3 DNA sequence: TGTGCCAGCAGTGCGATCGGACAGGAGAGTTTCTATGGCTACACCTTC. This gives the protein CASSAIGQESFYGYTF.

Turning to this clone: This CDR3 is also generated by other DNA sequences in the sample. The V and J genes are TRBV2 and TRBJ2-7; perhaps TRBD2 as D (6 bases). CDR1 is SNHLY and CDR2 is FYNNEI in the germline V gene. The CDR3 sequence is 14 residues long. V lost 3 bases, J lost 2 bases, and 11 bases lay in between. DNA for the CDR3: TGTGCCAGCAGTGATCGGACTATCCCCTACGAGCAGTACTTC. This translates into CASSDRTIPYEQYF.

The chain employs TRBV5-1 and TRBJ2-3; TRBD2 aligns across 10 bases. The length of the CDR3 is 16 residues. After removal of 6 bases from V and 3 bases from J, the junction contained 10 bases not matched to a gene. Germline V gene sequence: CDR1 SGHRS, CDR2 YFSETQ. CDR3 sequence reads: CASISQAGGPTDTQYF. The CDR3, as DNA: TGCGCCAGCATAAGTCAAGCGGGAGGGCCAACAGATACGCAGTATTTT.

This clone was counted between two and nine times. The sample holds other DNA sequences that translate to the same CDR3. The CDR3 reads CASSGGSEQYF. Written as DNA, the CDR3 is TGTGCCAGTAGTGGGGGGTCCGAGCAGTACTTC. V is TRBV19 and J is TRBJ2-7; weak D call: TRBD2 (6 bases). The CDR3 extends over 11 amino acids. Trimming cost V 5 bases and J 6 bases, with 8 bases left between them. Germline CDR1 LNHDA, CDR2 SQIVND (reference sequence).

The chain employs TRBV5-1 and TRBJ2-2; D remains ambiguous. Germline V CDR1 and CDR2: SGHRS, YFSETQ. The V gene lost 4 bases and the J gene lost 2 bases, with 6 bases spanning the gap. There are 13 residues in the CDR3. The CDR3 nucleotides are TGCGCCAGCAGCCCGGAAAACACCGGGGAGCTGTTTTTT. Translating it yields CASSPENTGELFF.

The gene calls are TRBV5-4 and TRBJ2-1, with 11 bases that match TRBD2. In germline, CDR1 is SGHNT, CDR2 YYREEE (reference sequence). The CDR3 has 17 residues. The J segment lost 3 bases and the V segment lost 3 bases, leaving 8 bases of the junction unmatched. The CDR3 DNA sequence: TGTGCCAGCAGCTGGGGAAAGACTAGCGGGAACTACAATGAGCAGTTCTTC. Amino acids: CASSWGKTSGNYNEQFF.

The chain couples TRBV7-8 to TRBJ1-5; D is perhaps TRBD1 (6 bases). The germline V gene encodes CDR1 SGHVS and CDR2 FQNEAQ. The length of the CDR3 is 16 residues. V lost 1 base to trimming and J lost 1 base, with 11 bases between them. CDR3 region: CASSLEGGESNQPQHF. Here the CDR3 DNA reads TGTGCCAGCAGCTTAGAAGGGGGAGAGAGCAATCAGCCCCAGCATTTT.

Turning to this clone: The sample holds other DNA sequences that translate to the same CDR3. The chain employs TRBV29-1 and TRBJ2-1, with 7 nucleotides matching TRBD2. Germline loops: CDR1 SQVTM, CDR2 ANQGSEA. The CDR3 totals 13 residues. V gave up 2 bases and J gave up 4 bases; unmatched junction bases: 2. The CDR3 sequence: CSVEREAYNEQFF. In DNA form, the CDR3 reads TGCAGCGTTGAACGGGAGGCGTACAATGAGCAGTTCTTC.

CDR3 nucleotide sequence: TGTGCCACCAGCAGAGATTCTCGGGACAGGGGGCTAGCTAATGAAAAACTGTTTTTT. Translation: CATSRDSRDRGLANEKLFF. The chain employs TRBV15 and TRBJ1-4; 12 bases map to TRBD1. V gave up 0 bases and J gave up 3 bases; unmatched junction bases: 8. CDR1 is LNHNV and CDR2 is YYDKDF in the germline V gene (reference sequence). CDR3 length: 19 residues.

This sequence joins TRBV19 and TRBJ2-7, with 10 bases identical to TRBD2. The CDR3 is 15 amino acids. V was pared by 6 bases and J by 0 bases, with 5 bases of the junction left unmatched. Looked up from germline, CDR1 is LNHDA and CDR2 is SQIVND (reference sequence). The CDR3 spells CASSSGTSASYEQYF. CDR3 DNA: TGTGCCAGTAGCTCCGGGACTAGCGCCTCCTACGAGCAGTACTTC.

The chain couples TRBV30 to TRBJ2-1, with TRBD1 matching over 11 bases. Germline lookup yields CDR1 GTSNPN and CDR2 SVGIG (reference sequence). With 3 bases clipped from V and 6 bases from J, the junction kept 7 bases outside the gene matches. This CDR3 spans 15 amino acids. CDR3 sequence (DNA): TGTGCCTGGAGGGACAGGGGGCGCTTTGGCAATGAGCAGTTCTTC. The encoded protein is CAWRDRGRFGNEQFF.

As concerns this clone: Other DNA sequences in the sample encode the same CDR3. J is TRBJ2-7 and V is TRBV5-4; TRBD1 might be the D (7 bases). The germline V and J ends were trimmed by 5 bases and 3 bases, with 12 bases remaining between them. Germline-derived CDR1 and CDR2 are SGHNT and YYREEE (reference sequence). This CDR3 has 13 amino acids. The chain's CDR3 is CASRRDRFYEQYF. The DNA for the CDR3 is TGTGCCAGCAGGCGGGACAGATTCTACGAGCAGTACTTC. Full variable domain (outside the CDR3, taken from reference TRBV5-4 and TRBJ2-7): ETGVTQSPTHLIKTRGQQVTLRCSSQSGHNTVSWYQQALGQGPQFIFQYYREEENGRGNFPPRFSGLQFPNYSSELNVNALELDDSALYLCASRRDRFYEQYFGPGTRLTVT.

The rearrangement joins TRBV29-1 to TRBJ1-2; no definite D call. Trimming stripped 2 bases from V and 7 bases from J, with 8 bases between. This CDR3 has 11 amino acids. Germline CDR1 and CDR2: SQVTM and ANQGSEA. As DNA, the CDR3 is TGCAGCGTTGAACGGGGAAGTGGCTACACCTTC. Encoded protein: CSVERGSGYTF.

This rearrangement joins TRBV5-4 to TRBJ2-1; D uncertain. Germline V lookup: CDR1 SGHNT, CDR2 YYREEE (reference sequence). V lost 0 bases and J 0 bases, leaving 10 bases between the germline ends. The CDR3 spans 16 residues. CDR3 loop: CASSLETRSSYNEQFF. The CDR3 region has the DNA TGTGCCAGCAGCTTGGAAACCCGGAGCTCCTACAATGAGCAGTTCTTC.

V usage is TRBV5-1 and J usage is TRBJ2-5, with TRBD2 identical over 11 bases. This CDR3 has 15 amino acids. CDR1 is SGHRS, CDR2 YFSETQ, per germline. Trimming took 4 bases from V and 0 from J; bases not matched to a gene: 2. This CDR3 reads CASSMGLADQETQYF. The CDR3 DNA reads TGCGCCAGCAGCATGGGACTAGCGGACCAAGAGACCCAGTACTTC.